Presented here are 23 T cell receptor beta chains from one specimen sequenced in a study of T cells in localized non-small cell lung cancer. Data came from immunoSEQ multiplex PCR; TCRdb stores just in-frame clones and leaves some out. This sample has tens of thousands of clones, with roughly 90% found just once. The source material was peripheral blood, sampled before any cancer treatment. The receptors here all came from a man aged 35 to 69 with stage I squamous cell lung carcinoma.

V and J are TRBV18 and TRBJ2-7; D possibly corresponds to TRBD1 (5 bases). Germline CDR1 KGHSH, CDR2 LQKENI. Trimming left V 2 bases short and J 0 bases short, with 8 bases between. The CDR3 is 14 amino acids. CDR3 residues: CASSPSGSSYEQYF. In DNA form, the CDR3 reads TGTGCCAGCTCACCATCAGGGTCCTCCTACGAGCAGTACTTC.

The CDR3 nucleotides read TGTGCCAGCAGTTACTCGGGGATTTTCTCCTACGAGCAGTACTTC. This codes for CASSYSGIFSYEQYF. The rearrangement links TRBV6-5 to TRBJ2-7; no clear D. Germline-derived CDR1 and CDR2 are MNHEY and SVGAGI. The CDR3 extends over 15 amino acids. V was pared by 0 bases and J by 0 bases, with 9 bases between.

The chain carries TRBV7-2 and TRBJ1-5; no definite D call. Trimming removed 1 base at V and 4 bases at J, with 11 bases between. The germline V gene has CDR1 SGHTA and CDR2 FQGNSA. This CDR3 has 15 residues. CDR3 region: CASSLVFGPNQPQHF. The CDR3 DNA follows: TGTGCCAGCAGCTTAGTCTTCGGGCCTAATCAGCCCCAGCATTTT.

DNA of the CDR3: TGTGCCAGCACCGCGTACTACGAGCAGTACTTC. Amino acids: CASTAYYEQYF. The chain has TRBV11-2 and TRBJ2-7; no reliable D call. Trimming shortened V by 7 bases and J by 3 bases, and 7 bases separated the two germline ends. CDR1 is SGHAT and CDR2 is FQNNGV in the germline V gene. There are 11 residues in the CDR3.

The V gene is TRBV6-6, the J gene TRBJ2-7, with D perhaps TRBD2 (6 bases). Trimming shortened V by 4 bases and J by 7 bases, and 20 bases separated the two germline ends. This CDR3 is built from 15 residues. Per the germline V gene, CDR1 is MNHNY and CDR2 is SVGAGI (reference sequence). Here the CDR3 reads CASSFLTRTVREQYF. CDR3 in DNA: TGTGCCAGCAGTTTTCTGACTAGAACTGTCCGGGAGCAGTACTTC.

V and J are TRBV7-3 and TRBJ2-7; D might be TRBD2 (6 bases). V was trimmed by 6 bases and J by 1 base, leaving 13 bases between them. The CDR3 runs to 14 residues. Germline CDR1 reads SGHTA; CDR2 reads FQGTGA. The CDR3 region is CASRAAGGSYEQYF. CDR3 DNA: TGTGCCAGCAGGGCCGCCGGGGGATCCTACGAGCAGTACTTC.

The chain carries TRBV7-2 and TRBJ2-7, with D possibly matching TRBD2 (6 bases). Trimming left V 2 bases short and J 7 bases short, with 18 bases between. Germline V gives CDR1 SGHTA, CDR2 FQGNSA. The CDR3 consists of 15 residues. The CDR3 protein is CASSLMGKISGEQYF. The DNA of the CDR3 is TGTGCCAGCAGCTTAATGGGCAAAATCAGCGGGGAGCAGTACTTC.

This chain connects TRBV4-1 to TRBJ2-7; 8 positions match TRBD2. With 3 bases clipped from V and 5 bases from J, the junction kept 12 bases outside the gene matches. The germline V gene has CDR1 MGHRA and CDR2 YSYEKL. The CDR3 sequence is 16 residues long. The CDR3 region has the DNA TGCGCCAGCAGCCATCTCGGACTAGCAGCCCCGGACGAGCAGTACTTC. It specifies CASSHLGLAAPDEQYF.

The chain carries TRBV6-5 and TRBJ2-7; TRBD1 or TRBD2 may be the D gene (5 bases each). CDR1 and CDR2 (germline): MNHEY, SVGAGI. The CDR3 spans 14 residues. V was shortened by 6 bases and J by 6 bases, with 18 bases between the two germline ends. The CDR3 sequence is CASRPPGLYGEQYF. The CDR3 region has the DNA TGTGCCAGCAGACCTCCGGGGCTGTACGGCGAGCAGTACTTC.

A remark on this clone: Germline and junction disagree at one end, which may indicate a read error. The chain joins TRBV5-5 to TRBJ1-1, with 7 positions matching TRBD1. The germline V gene has CDR1 SGHKS and CDR2 YYEKEE (reference sequence). This CDR3 region has 15 residues. The CDR3 loop reads CASSLEQGFRTEAFF. The CDR3, as DNA: TGTGCCAGCAGTTTGGAACAGGGGTTTCGCACTGAAGCTTTCTTT.

V gene TRBV11-3 combines with J gene TRBJ2-7; 7 bases are shared with TRBD1. The CDR3 contains 14 residues. With V trimmed by 1 base and J by 5 bases, 5 bases remained unmatched. Germline V gives CDR1 SGHNT, CDR2 YENEEA. CDR3 coding DNA: TGTGCCAGCAGCTTAGGCAGGGGGAACGACGAGCAGTACTTC. Translated, it gives CASSLGRGNDEQYF.

The chain joins TRBV7-2 to TRBJ2-1; no firm D call. V lost 4 bases and J 3 bases, leaving 4 bases between the germline ends. Germline-derived CDR1 and CDR2 are SGHTA and FQGNSA. This CDR3 region has 12 residues. This chain's CDR3 is CASSYIYNEQFF. The CDR3 DNA reads TGTGCCAGCAGCTATATCTACAATGAGCAGTTCTTC.

V and J are TRBV5-1 and TRBJ2-3; 7 bases fit TRBD2. Germline V gives CDR1 SGHRS, CDR2 YFSETQ. The CDR3 runs to 15 residues. The ends lost 0 bases at V and 2 bases at J; junction bases unmatched: 3. CDR3 sequence: CASSLGSGDTDTQYF. CDR3 nucleotides: TGCGCCAGCAGCTTGGGCAGCGGGGACACAGATACGCAGTATTTT.

The rearrangement joins TRBV30 to TRBJ1-1; D perhaps matches TRBD1 (6 bases). Trimming left V 5 bases short and J 1 base short, with 14 bases between. The CDR3 totals 14 residues. Germline CDR1 GTSNPN, CDR2 SVGIG (reference sequence). CDR3 in amino acids: CAWGRRGANTEAFF. For the CDR3, the DNA is TGTGCCTGGGGCCGTAGGGGGGCGAACACTGAAGCTTTCTTT.

V is TRBV7-8 and J is TRBJ1-5; a weak D match, TRBD1 (5 bases). The V gene's germline CDR1 is SGHVS and CDR2 FQNEAQ. V shed 2 bases and J shed 5 bases, with 16 bases lying between them. This CDR3 region has 16 residues. The CDR3 DNA reads as TGTGCCAGCAGCTTATGGGGGTCGGTCACGGATCAGCCCCAGCATTTT. Protein product: CASSLWGSVTDQPQHF. Together with reference TRBV7-8 and TRBJ1-5, the CDR3 gives the full variable domain: GAGVSQSPRYKVAKRGQDVALRCDPISGHVSLFWYQQALGQGPEFLTYFQNEAQLDKSGLPSDRFFAERPEGSVSTLKIQRTQQEDSAVYLCASSLWGSVTDQPQHFGDGTRLSIL.

The chain combines TRBV7-2 with TRBJ2-7, with 9 bases identical to TRBD2. The CDR3 extends over 14 amino acids. V shed 6 bases and J 0 bases; nucleotides not matched to a gene: 3. Germline V gene sequence: CDR1 SGHTA, CDR2 FQGNSA. CDR3 sequence: CASRGLASSYEQYF. Written as DNA, the CDR3 is TGTGCCAGCAGAGGACTAGCGTCCTCCTACGAGCAGTACTTC.

J is TRBJ2-1 and V is TRBV4-1; 8 bases align to TRBD2. This CDR3 is 15 amino acids long. The ends lost 0 bases at V and 7 bases at J; junction bases unmatched: 5. The germline V gene has CDR1 MGHRA and CDR2 YSYEKL. DNA for the CDR3: TGCGCCAGCAGCCAAGAACAGCGGGAGTTTAATGAGCAGTTCTTC. It codes for CASSQEQREFNEQFF.

This chain uses TRBV11-3 with TRBJ2-2, with 9 bases fitting TRBD2. The V segment lost 1 base and the J segment 4 bases; nucleotides outside the gene matches: 4. CDR3 size: 16 residues. Germline CDR1 is SGHNT and CDR2 is YENEEA. The CDR3 sequence is CASSLGLAAGTGELFF. For the CDR3, the DNA is TGTGCCAGCAGCTTAGGACTAGCGGCCGGCACCGGGGAGCTGTTTTTT.

The chain recombines TRBV10-3 with TRBJ2-7; D is perhaps TRBD2 (5 bases). Germline lookup yields CDR1 ENHRY and CDR2 SYGVKD. This CDR3 has 13 amino acids. Trimming stripped 0 bases from V and 6 bases from J, with 9 bases between. The CDR3 here is CAISESLAAEQYF. CDR3 nucleotide sequence: TGTGCCATCAGTGAGTCGCTAGCCGCCGAGCAGTACTTC.

In this sample, this clone turned up once. The rearrangement joins TRBV5-4 to TRBJ2-2, with D maybe TRBD1 (5 bases). The ends were cut back, 4 bases at V and 1 base at J, with 8 bases in the middle. The CDR3 totals 14 residues. Looked up from germline, CDR1 is SGHNT and CDR2 is YYREEE (reference sequence). The CDR3 spells CASSEQGNTGELFF. CDR3 bases: TGTGCCAGCAGCGAGCAGGGGAACACCGGGGAGCTGTTTTTT.

The chain links TRBV13 to TRBJ1-1; TRBD1 agrees at 7 bases. Germline V gives CDR1 PRHDT, CDR2 FYEKMQ (reference sequence). The length of the CDR3 is 14 residues. V shed 5 bases, J shed 4 bases, and the junction held 7 bases outside the gene matches. CDR3 DNA: TGTGCCAGCAGCCAGGGGGGGGGCGGCACTGAAGCTTTCTTT. Residues: CASSQGGGGTEAFF.

J is TRBJ1-5 and V is TRBV28; D is uncertain. There are 15 residues in the CDR3. V lost 4 bases to trimming and J lost 1 base, with 11 bases between them. Germline V CDR1 and CDR2: MDHEN, SYDVKM. This CDR3 is CASSYAPGSNQPQHF. CDR3 coding DNA: TGTGCCAGCAGTTATGCGCCCGGCAGCAATCAGCCCCAGCATTTT.

The chain carries TRBV7-6 and TRBJ2-7; 12 nucleotides agree with TRBD2. The V gene's germline CDR1 is SGHVS and CDR2 FNYEAQ. The V segment lost 5 bases and the J segment 2 bases; nucleotides outside the gene matches: 4. CDR3 size: 15 residues. In DNA, the CDR3 is TGTGCCAGCAGCATGGGACTAGCGGGCCCCTACGAGCAGTACTTC. Amino acids: CASSMGLAGPYEQYF.